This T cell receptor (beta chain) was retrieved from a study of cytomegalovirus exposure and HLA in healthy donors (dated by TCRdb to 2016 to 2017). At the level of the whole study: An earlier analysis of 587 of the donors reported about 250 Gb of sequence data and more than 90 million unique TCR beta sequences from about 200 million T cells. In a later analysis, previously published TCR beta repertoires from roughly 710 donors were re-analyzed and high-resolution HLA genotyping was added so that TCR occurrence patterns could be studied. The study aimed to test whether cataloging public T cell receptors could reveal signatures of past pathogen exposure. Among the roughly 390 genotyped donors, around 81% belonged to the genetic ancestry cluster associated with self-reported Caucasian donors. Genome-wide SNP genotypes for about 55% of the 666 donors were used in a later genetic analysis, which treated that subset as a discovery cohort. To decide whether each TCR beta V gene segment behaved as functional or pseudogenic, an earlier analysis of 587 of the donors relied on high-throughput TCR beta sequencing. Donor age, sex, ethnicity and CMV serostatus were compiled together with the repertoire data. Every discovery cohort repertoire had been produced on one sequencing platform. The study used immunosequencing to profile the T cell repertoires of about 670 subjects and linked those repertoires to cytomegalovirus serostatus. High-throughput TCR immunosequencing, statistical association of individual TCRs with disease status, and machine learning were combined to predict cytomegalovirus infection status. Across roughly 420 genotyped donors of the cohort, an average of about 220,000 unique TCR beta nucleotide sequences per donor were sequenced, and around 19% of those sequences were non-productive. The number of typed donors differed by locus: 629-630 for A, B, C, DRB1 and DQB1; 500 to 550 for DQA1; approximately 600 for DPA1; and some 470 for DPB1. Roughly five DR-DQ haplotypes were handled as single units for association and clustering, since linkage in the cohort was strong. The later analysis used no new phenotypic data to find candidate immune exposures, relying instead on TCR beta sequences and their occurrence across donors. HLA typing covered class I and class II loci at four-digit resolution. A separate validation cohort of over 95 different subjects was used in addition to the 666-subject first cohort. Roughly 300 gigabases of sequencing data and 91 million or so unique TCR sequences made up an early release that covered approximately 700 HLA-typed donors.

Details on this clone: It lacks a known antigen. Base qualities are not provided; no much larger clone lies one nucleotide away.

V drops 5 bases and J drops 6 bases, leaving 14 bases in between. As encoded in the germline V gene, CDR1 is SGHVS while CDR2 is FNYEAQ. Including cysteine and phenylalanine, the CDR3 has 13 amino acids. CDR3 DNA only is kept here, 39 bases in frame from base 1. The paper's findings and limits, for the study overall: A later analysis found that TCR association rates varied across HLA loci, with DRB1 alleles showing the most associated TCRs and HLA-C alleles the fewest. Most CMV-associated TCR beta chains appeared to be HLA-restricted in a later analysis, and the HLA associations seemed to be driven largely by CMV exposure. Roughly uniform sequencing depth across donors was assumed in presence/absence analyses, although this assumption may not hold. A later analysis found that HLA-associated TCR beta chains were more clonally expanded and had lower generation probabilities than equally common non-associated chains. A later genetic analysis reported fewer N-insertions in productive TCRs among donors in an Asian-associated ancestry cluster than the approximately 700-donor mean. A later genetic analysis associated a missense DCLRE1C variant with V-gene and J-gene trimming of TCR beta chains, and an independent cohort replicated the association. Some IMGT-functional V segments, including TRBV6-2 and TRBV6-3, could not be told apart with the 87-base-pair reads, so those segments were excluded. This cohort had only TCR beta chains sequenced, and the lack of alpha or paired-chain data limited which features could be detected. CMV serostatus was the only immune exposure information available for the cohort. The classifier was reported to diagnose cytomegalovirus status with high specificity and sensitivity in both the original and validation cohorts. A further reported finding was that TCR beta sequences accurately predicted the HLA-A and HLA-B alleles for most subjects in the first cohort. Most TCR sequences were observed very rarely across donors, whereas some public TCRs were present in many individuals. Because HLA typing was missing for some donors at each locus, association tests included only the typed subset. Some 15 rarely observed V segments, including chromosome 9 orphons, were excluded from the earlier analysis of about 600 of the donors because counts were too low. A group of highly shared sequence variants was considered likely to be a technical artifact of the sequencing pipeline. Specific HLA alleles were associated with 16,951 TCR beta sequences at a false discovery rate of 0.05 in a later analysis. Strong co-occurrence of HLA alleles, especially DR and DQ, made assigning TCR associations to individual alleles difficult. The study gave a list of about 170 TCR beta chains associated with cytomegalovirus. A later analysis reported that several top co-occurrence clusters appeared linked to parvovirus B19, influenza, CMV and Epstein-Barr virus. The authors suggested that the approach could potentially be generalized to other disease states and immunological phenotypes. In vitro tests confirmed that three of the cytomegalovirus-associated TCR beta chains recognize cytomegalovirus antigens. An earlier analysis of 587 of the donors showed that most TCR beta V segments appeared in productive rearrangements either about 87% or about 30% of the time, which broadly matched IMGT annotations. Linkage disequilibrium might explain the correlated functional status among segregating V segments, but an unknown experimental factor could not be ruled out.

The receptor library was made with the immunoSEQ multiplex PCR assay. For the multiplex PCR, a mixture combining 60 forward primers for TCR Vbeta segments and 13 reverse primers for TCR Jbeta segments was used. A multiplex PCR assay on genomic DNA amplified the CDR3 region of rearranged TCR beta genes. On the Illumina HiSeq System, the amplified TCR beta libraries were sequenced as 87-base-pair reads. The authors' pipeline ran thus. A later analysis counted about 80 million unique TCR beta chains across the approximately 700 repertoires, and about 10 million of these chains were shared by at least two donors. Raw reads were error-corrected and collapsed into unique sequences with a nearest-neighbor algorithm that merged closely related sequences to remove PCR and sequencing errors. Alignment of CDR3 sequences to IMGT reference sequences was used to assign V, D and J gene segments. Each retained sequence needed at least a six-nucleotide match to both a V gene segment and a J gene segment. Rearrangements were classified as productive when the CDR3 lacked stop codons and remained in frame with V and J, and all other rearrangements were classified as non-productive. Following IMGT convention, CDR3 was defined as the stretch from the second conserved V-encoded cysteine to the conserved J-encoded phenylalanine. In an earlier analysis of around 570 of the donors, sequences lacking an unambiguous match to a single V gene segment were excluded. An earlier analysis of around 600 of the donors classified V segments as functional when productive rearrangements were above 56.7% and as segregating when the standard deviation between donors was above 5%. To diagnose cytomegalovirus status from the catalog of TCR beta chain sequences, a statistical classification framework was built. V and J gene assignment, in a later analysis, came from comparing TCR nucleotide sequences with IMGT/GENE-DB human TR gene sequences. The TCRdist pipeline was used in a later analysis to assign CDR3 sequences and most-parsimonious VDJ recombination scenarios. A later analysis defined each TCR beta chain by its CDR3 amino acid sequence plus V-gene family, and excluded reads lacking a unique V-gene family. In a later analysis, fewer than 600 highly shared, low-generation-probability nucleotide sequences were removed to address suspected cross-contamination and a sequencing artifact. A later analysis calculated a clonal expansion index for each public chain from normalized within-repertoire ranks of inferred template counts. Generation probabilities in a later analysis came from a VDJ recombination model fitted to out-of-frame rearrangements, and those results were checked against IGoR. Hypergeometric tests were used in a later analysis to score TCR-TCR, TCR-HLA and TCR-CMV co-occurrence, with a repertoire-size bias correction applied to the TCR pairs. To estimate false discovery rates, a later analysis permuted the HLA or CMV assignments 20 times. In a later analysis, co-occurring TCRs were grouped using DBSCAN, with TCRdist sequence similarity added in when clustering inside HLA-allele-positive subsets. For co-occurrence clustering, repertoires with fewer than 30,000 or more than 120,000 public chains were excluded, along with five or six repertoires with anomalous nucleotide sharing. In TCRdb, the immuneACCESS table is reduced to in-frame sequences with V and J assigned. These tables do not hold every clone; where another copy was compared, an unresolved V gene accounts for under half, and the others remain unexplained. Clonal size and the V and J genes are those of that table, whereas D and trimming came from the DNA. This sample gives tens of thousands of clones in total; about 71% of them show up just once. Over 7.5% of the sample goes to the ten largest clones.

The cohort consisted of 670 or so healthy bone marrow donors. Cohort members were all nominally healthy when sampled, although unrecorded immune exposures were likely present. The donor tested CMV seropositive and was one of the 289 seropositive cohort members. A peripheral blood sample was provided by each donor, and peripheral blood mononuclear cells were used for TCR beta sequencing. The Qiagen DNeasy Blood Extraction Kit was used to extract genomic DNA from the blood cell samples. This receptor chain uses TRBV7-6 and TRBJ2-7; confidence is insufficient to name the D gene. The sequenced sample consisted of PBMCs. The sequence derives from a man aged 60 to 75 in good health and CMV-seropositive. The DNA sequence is TGTGCCAGCAGCCCAACTCTGAGAACCGAGCAGTACTTC. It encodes CASSPTLRTEQYF.